One and the same sample provided the 26 T cell receptor beta chains below, sequenced in a study of CD8 T cells in ankylosing spondylitis. Their antigens are not known. Study conclusions and caveats: Blood of patients with ankylosing spondylitis appeared to be characterized by a TCR beta motif of eight highly homologous variants.

One entry per CDR3 protein results from TCRdb running MiXCR on the 5' RACE reads. Of 750,000 to 850,000 distinct CDR3 sequences detected, about 11% appear once; the ten largest clones hold 0.51%. Sequenced material: blood, either unsorted or a sorted T cell fraction (not recorded which). These receptors all come from a male donor with ankylosing spondylitis.

The chain combines TRBV2 with TRBJ2-7; D is unresolved. This CDR3 is 15 amino acids long. Germline assignment: CDR1 SNHLY and CDR2 FYNNEI. V lost 1 base and J lost 2, with 12 bases in between. DNA for the CDR3: TGTGCCAGCAGTGAAGAGGGATACGGCGCCTACGAGCAGTACTTC. Translated: CASSEEGYGAYEQYF.

This clonotype occurred a few times. The rearrangement links TRBV6-1 to TRBJ1-2; no firm D call. This CDR3 region has 14 residues. Trimming left V 8 bases short and J 5 bases short, with 18 bases between. CDR1 and CDR2 from the germline V gene are MNHNS and SASEGT. CDR3 sequence reads: CASVAPGRDYGYTF. DNA for the CDR3: TGTGCCAGCGTAGCCCCCGGGAGAGATTATGGCTACACCTTC.

V and J are TRBV6-5 and TRBJ1-1; no definite D call. Deletions cut 3 bases from V and 4 bases from J, with 12 bases between. The CDR3 length is 14 residues. Germline V gene sequence: CDR1 MNHEY, CDR2 SVGAGI. CDR3 sequence reads: CASSYSGIRTEAFF. The CDR3 DNA reads as TGTGCCAGCAGTTATTCGGGGATTCGCACTGAAGCTTTCTTT.

The V gene is TRBV11-2, the J gene TRBJ1-2, with D uncertain. There are 16 residues in the CDR3. V gave up 5 bases and J gave up 4 bases, with 20 bases separating them. From germline, CDR1 is SGHAT and CDR2 FQNNGV. The CDR3 is CASSPDRAEFVYGYTF. The CDR3 DNA sequence: TGTGCCAGCAGCCCAGATCGAGCAGAGTTTGTCTATGGCTACACCTTC.

This chain connects TRBV20-1 to TRBJ2-3, with D uncertain. CDR3 length equals 15 residues. V was shortened by 0 bases and J by 1 base, with 11 bases between the two germline ends. Germline CDR1 is DFQATT and CDR2 is SNEGSKA (reference sequence). The CDR3 bases are TGCAGTGCTAGAGATTTAGGGTTTGGCACAGATACGCAGTATTTT. Its protein is CSARDLGFGTDTQYF.

This clonotype has ten or more counts. The chain links TRBV10-3 to TRBJ2-1; D might be TRBD1 (7 bases). Trimming stripped 0 bases from V and 5 bases from J, with 14 bases between. The CDR3 runs 16 residues. Germline assignment: CDR1 ENHRY and CDR2 SYGVKD. The CDR3 sequence is CAISESRQGLNNEQFF. CDR3 DNA: TGTGCCATCAGTGAGTCGAGACAGGGACTTAACAATGAGCAGTTCTTC.

The chain couples TRBV18 to TRBJ2-3; 9 positions agree with TRBD2. Germline CDR1 KGHSH, CDR2 LQKENI. V trimming: 1 base; J trimming: 0 bases; junction bases outside the gene matches: 5. The CDR3 sequence is 17 residues long. This chain's CDR3 is CASSPLASGTSTDTQYF. CDR3 nucleotides: TGTGCCAGCTCACCACTGGCTAGCGGGACTAGCACAGATACGCAGTATTTT.

The rearrangement uses TRBV7-3 and TRBJ2-3; D may be TRBD2 (6 bases). Germline lookup yields CDR1 SGHTA and CDR2 FQGTGA. The CDR3 loop spans 15 amino acids. V lost 5 bases, J lost 2 bases, and 14 bases lay in between. CDR3 DNA: TGTGCCAGCAGCCCCTATGGCGGGGTCACAGATACGCAGTATTTT. Its protein is CASSPYGGVTDTQYF.

V gene TRBV4-3 combines with J gene TRBJ1-4; 7 bases align to TRBD1. Trimming cost V 2 bases and J 2 bases; bases outside gene matches: 2. The length of the CDR3 is 15 residues. The germline CDR1 and CDR2 sequences are LGHNA and YSLEER. The CDR3 bases are TGCGCCAGCAGCCAAACGGGACAGACTAATGAAAAACTGTTTTTT. As protein: CASSQTGQTNEKLFF.

The rearrangement uses TRBV5-1 and TRBJ2-4; 11 bases fit TRBD2. Germline trimming cut 4 bases from V and 1 base from J; bases unmatched to any gene: 4. Germline CDR1 is SGHRS and CDR2 is YFSETQ. The CDR3 runs to 16 residues. This CDR3 reads CASSMIAGGAKNIQYF. CDR3 DNA: TGCGCCAGCAGCATGATAGCGGGAGGGGCCAAAAACATTCAGTACTTC.

This clonotype has at least ten counts. V usage is TRBV5-6 and J usage is TRBJ2-5, with D perhaps matching TRBD2 (6 bases). V was shortened by 4 bases and J by 2 bases, with 9 bases between the two germline ends. The CDR3 contains 13 residues. Per germline, CDR1 SGHDT and CDR2 YYEEEE. Here the CDR3 reads CASSPEGQETQYF. The CDR3 bases are TGTGCCAGCAGCCCGGAGGGTCAAGAGACCCAGTACTTC.

This clonotype was detected a few times. The chain recombines TRBV20-1 with TRBJ1-3; D is unresolved. From germline, CDR1 is DFQATT and CDR2 SNEGSKA (reference sequence). V gave up 6 bases and J gave up 1 base, with 13 bases separating them. This CDR3 has 14 amino acids. The CDR3 sequence is CSAPQTASGNTIYF. CDR3 in DNA: TGCAGTGCCCCACAAACTGCTTCTGGAAACACCATATATTTT.

In regard to this clonotype: The junction does not match germline at one end; this may be a read error. V and J are TRBV2 and TRBJ2-7; 8 bases agree with TRBD1. The germline gives CDR1 SNHLY, CDR2 FYNNEI. The CDR3 runs to 14 residues. CDR3 protein: CASSELRQGAPSHF. CDR3 nucleotide sequence: TGTGCCAGCAGTGAATTACGGCAGGGGGCCCCCTCGCACTTC.

This clonotype came up a few times. The chain links TRBV11-2 to TRBJ1-1; D is undetermined. Trimming removed 1 base at V and 1 base at J, with 7 bases between. The CDR3 has 14 residues. Germline V CDR1 and CDR2: SGHAT, FQNNGV. The CDR3, as DNA: TGTGCCAGCAGCTTAGCCTACAGGAACACTGAAGCTTTCTTT. This gives the protein CASSLAYRNTEAFF. The full variable domain, rest sourced from reference TRBV11-2 and TRBJ1-1, is EAGVAQSPRYKIIEKRQSVAFWCNPISGHATLYWYQQILGQGPKLLIQFQNNGVVDDSQLPKDRFSAERLKGVDSTLKIQPAKLEDSAVYLCASSLAYRNTEAFFGQGTRLTVV.

This clonotype was seen only a few times. This chain joins TRBV20-1 and TRBJ2-1, with 10 bases that match TRBD2. The CDR3 has 13 residues. V lost 4 bases to trimming and J lost 4 bases; unmatched junction nucleotides: 1. From germline, CDR1 is DFQATT and CDR2 SNEGSKA (reference sequence). The CDR3: CSATAGGYNEQFF. The CDR3 nucleotides are TGCAGTGCTACAGCGGGGGGGTACAATGAGCAGTTCTTC.

V is TRBV27 and J is TRBJ2-7, with 8 bases lining up with TRBD1. The germline V gene has CDR1 MNHEY and CDR2 SMNVEV (reference sequence). V gave up 3 bases and J gave up 2 bases; unmatched junction bases: 6. This CDR3 region has 15 residues. Written as DNA, the CDR3 is TGTGCCAGCAGTTTCCTGACAGGGGAAACCTACGAGCAGTACTTC. Amino acids: CASSFLTGETYEQYF.

The table lists this clonotype with many counts. In nucleotides, the CDR3 is TGTGCCAGCAGTTTGCGGGAGGAGAATAGTGAGCAGTTCTTC. Protein product: CASSLREENSEQFF. The V call is TRBV12-3 or TRBV12-4, the J call TRBJ2-1; 8 bases are shared with TRBD2. Trimming at V came to 3 bases and at J to 9 bases, leaving 7 bases not matched to a gene. There are 14 residues in the CDR3.

Ten or more counts support this clonotype. The chain recombines TRBV7-6 with TRBJ1-1; tentatively, D is TRBD1 (5 bases). Germline CDR1 SGHVS, CDR2 FNYEAQ. Trimming removed 5 bases at V and 2 bases at J, with 12 bases between. The CDR3 runs to 14 residues. The CDR3 protein is CASSPGGDNTEAFF. The CDR3 DNA reads as TGTGCCAGCAGCCCGGGAGGGGACAACACTGAAGCTTTCTTT.

V gene TRBV20-1 combines with J gene TRBJ2-7; 8 nucleotides agree with TRBD2. In germline, CDR1 is DFQATT, CDR2 SNEGSKA (reference sequence). Germline trimming cut 5 bases from V and 3 bases from J; bases unmatched to any gene: 9. This CDR3 is built from 14 residues. The CDR3 region has the DNA TGCAGTGCTCAATTCCGGGAGGGCCTCTACGAGCAGTACTTC. This codes for CSAQFREGLYEQYF.

This clonotype was seen ten or more times. The rearrangement joins TRBV12-3 or TRBV12-4 to TRBJ1-1, with unresolved D. V lost 6 bases to trimming and J lost 0 bases, with 8 bases between them. This CDR3 region has 13 residues. The CDR3 loop reads CASRGSLNTEAFF. The CDR3 DNA reads as TGTGCCAGCAGGGGCAGCCTGAACACTGAAGCTTTCTTT.

This clonotype was detected many times. The chain uses TRBV18 and TRBJ2-1, with 10 bases matching TRBD1. With V trimmed by 4 bases and J by 5 bases, 8 bases remained unmatched. This CDR3 spans 16 amino acids. Germline-derived CDR1 and CDR2 are KGHSH and LQKENI. In DNA, the CDR3 is TGTGCCAGCTCACGCAACCGGGACAGGGGAGACAATGAGCAGTTCTTC. Its translation: CASSRNRDRGDNEQFF.

Note on this clonotype: At one end, the junction sequence differs from germline, possibly due to a read error. The V call is TRBV5-1, the J call TRBJ2-1; D unresolved. CDR1 and CDR2 (germline): SGHRS, YFSETQ. The CDR3 loop spans 13 amino acids. The CDR3 nucleotides read TGCGGCAGCAGGTGGGGTGCCGACAATGAGCAGTTCTTC. Protein: CGSRWGADNEQFF.

This clonotype was counted between two and nine times. This sequence joins TRBV20-1 and TRBJ1-4; 8 positions match TRBD1. After removal of 6 bases from V and 7 bases from J, the junction contained 4 bases not matched to a gene. The CDR3 spans 12 residues. The germline V gene has CDR1 DFQATT and CDR2 SNEGSKA (reference sequence). The DNA of the CDR3 is TGCAGTGCACAGGACAGGGTTGAAAAACTGTTTTTT. This gives the protein CSAQDRVEKLFF.

This clonotype has a handful of counts. The CDR3 region has the DNA TGCAGTGCCTATCTTTCGACTAGCGGGAGGCCTCTTTACGAGCAGTACTTC. It codes for CSAYLSTSGRPLYEQYF. The chain employs TRBV20-1 and TRBJ2-7, with TRBD2 matching over 13 bases. V shed 6 bases, J shed 4 bases, and the junction held 15 bases outside the gene matches. This CDR3 has 17 residues. Germline values: CDR1 DFQATT, CDR2 SNEGSKA (reference sequence).

The gene calls are TRBV28 and TRBJ1-6; D is possibly TRBD1 (5 bases). Trimming left V 4 bases short and J 10 bases short, with 14 bases between. Looked up from germline, CDR1 is MDHEN and CDR2 is SYDVKM. The CDR3 loop spans 14 amino acids. In nucleotides, the CDR3 is TGTGCCAGCAGTTCTCCAGGGTTTACCTCACCCCTCCACTTT. Amino acid sequence: CASSSPGFTSPLHF. The variable domain in full, with the rest retrieved from reference TRBV28 and TRBJ1-6, is DVKVTQSSRYLVKRTGEKVFLECVQDMDHENMFWYRQDPGLGLRLIYFSYDVKMKEKGDIPEGYSVSREKKERFSLILESASTNQTSMYLCASSSPGFTSPLHFGNGTRLTVT.

The genes are TRBV20-1 and TRBJ2-7, with 13 bases that match TRBD2. CDR1 DFQATT and CDR2 SNEGSKA come from the germline V gene (reference sequence). The CDR3 loop spans 16 amino acids. V trimming: 2 bases; J trimming: 1 base; junction bases outside the gene matches: 5. Here the CDR3 DNA reads TGCAGTGCTAGACCCCCGGGACTAGCGGGATCCTACGAGCAGTACTTC. Translating it yields CSARPPGLAGSYEQYF.